The entry below describes one T cell receptor (beta chain). The data were obtained in a study of cytotoxic CD8 clonotypes in ibrutinib-treated CLL. In the study overall: There were, on average, about 240,000 productive templates and about 85,000 productive rearrangements per sample.

Profiled with immunoSEQ multiplex PCR; TCRdb holds only in-frame clones, not every one. Seen here are around 310,000 clones, around four fifths observed once, and the top ten hold 6.5% to 8.5%. Trimming stripped 2 bases from V and 6 bases from J, with 11 bases between. The CDR3 runs to 13 residues. Germline lookup yields CDR1 SEHNR and CDR2 FQNEAQ (reference sequence). The rearrangement links TRBV7-9 to TRBJ2-7; D gene uncertain. The clonotype was recovered from a human donor with chronic lymphocytic leukemia. The source was PBMCs, collected before ibrutinib treatment. The CDR3 nucleotides read TGTGCCAGCAGCTTATCGGGCAATACCGAGCAGTACTTC. Its protein is CASSLSGNTEQYF.